This TCR beta chain was profiled in a study of T cell repertoires in cytomegalovirus infection. Turning to this clonotype: Its antigen is as yet unknown.

Germline V gene lookup returns CDR1 SGHVS and CDR2 FNYEAQ. The CDR3 has 16 amino acids. The ends were cut back, 4 bases at V and 1 base at J, with 13 bases in the middle. TCRdb reprocessed the reads with MiXCR, giving one entry per CDR3 protein. This sample has fewer than 1,000,000 distinct CDR3 sequences, with more than 25% found just once. The source was cultured CD8+ T cells from PBMCs, collected from culture after CMV antigen stimulation. The receptor was derived from a human donor in good health (CMV status not recorded). Some clones in this sample may be carry-over from other donors' samples. The chain couples TRBV7-6 to TRBJ2-2; D remains unclear. The CDR3, as DNA: TGTGCCAGCAGCTCAGTCTGGGGAATGAACACCGGGGAGCTGTTTTTT. This codes for CASSSVWGMNTGELFF.